The source of this T cell receptor beta chain is a study of regulatory T cells in long-lasting Graves disease. This clonotype was seen many times. What it binds is not known. Assembly of TCR beta libraries relied on iRepertoire HTBI primers together with Arm-PCR of CDR3 regions. TCRdb ran MiXCR on the multiplex PCR reads and lists one entry per CDR3 protein. This table has about 660,000 distinct CDR3 sequences, approximately 29% appearing once. The time point here: persistent/refractory GD, antithyroid drugs over 5 years with positive TRAb. The TCR library was made from RNA extracted from PBMCs. American Thyroid Association guidelines defined how Graves' disease was diagnosed. All patients originated from an endocrinology department located in Xi'an, China. Notes on the study in general: Clonotypes that were public and shared totalled 2,741 in persistent patients versus 966 in new patients.

Germline CDR1 is SNHLY and CDR2 is FYNNEI. V was shortened by 6 bases and J by 8 bases, with 13 bases between the two germline ends. The CDR3 spans 12 residues. This receptor was obtained from a female donor with Graves disease. This rearrangement joins TRBV2 to TRBJ1-2; D is perhaps TRBD1 (6 bases). The material sequenced was peripheral blood mononuclear cells (PBMCs), taken when the disease was refractory, from a patient treated with antithyroid drugs. DNA of the CDR3: TGTGCCAGCAGCCCCATACAGGGCGGCTACACCTTC. Amino acid sequence: CASSPIQGGYTF.